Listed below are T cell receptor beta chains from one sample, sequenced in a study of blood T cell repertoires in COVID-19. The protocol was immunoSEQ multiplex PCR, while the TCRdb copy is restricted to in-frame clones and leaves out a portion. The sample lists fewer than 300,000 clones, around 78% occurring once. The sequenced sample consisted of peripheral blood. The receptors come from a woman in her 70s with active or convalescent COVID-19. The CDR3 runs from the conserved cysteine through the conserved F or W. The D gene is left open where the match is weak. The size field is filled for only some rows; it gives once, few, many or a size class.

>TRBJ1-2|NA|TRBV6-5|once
CASSYTAHSPNYGYTF
TGTGCCAGCAGTTACACCGCCCACAGTCCTAACTATGGCTACACCTTC
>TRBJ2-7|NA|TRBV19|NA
CASSIAAGTYEQYF
TGTGCCAGTAGTATAGCAGCGGGTACCTACGAGCAGTACTTC
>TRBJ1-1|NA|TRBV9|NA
CASATVGGNTEAFF
TGTGCCAGCGCCACAGTAGGGGGAAACACTGAAGCTTTCTTT
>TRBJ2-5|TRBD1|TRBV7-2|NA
CASSARQGTQYF
TGTGCCAGCAGCGCACGACAGGGAACCCAGTACTTC
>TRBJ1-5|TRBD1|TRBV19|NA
CASSKRTGGNQPQHF
TGTGCCAGTAGTAAAAGGACAGGGGGCAATCAGCCCCAGCATTTT
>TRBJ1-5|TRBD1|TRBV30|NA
CAWSPNTGGKQPQHF
TGTGCCTGGAGTCCTAATACAGGGGGCAAGCAGCCCCAGCATTTT
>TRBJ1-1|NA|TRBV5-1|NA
CASSLFREGSEAFF
TGCGCCAGCAGCTTGTTCAGGGAGGGCTCTGAAGCTTTCTTT
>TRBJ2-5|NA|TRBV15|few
CATSRVDGTQQETQYF
TGTGCCACCAGCAGAGTGGACGGGACTCAGCAAGAGACCCAGTACTTC
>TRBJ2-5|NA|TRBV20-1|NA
CSAFRETQYF
TGCAGTGCCTTCCGGGAGACCCAGTACTTC
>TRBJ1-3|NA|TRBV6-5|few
CASSYSGGDGGNTIYF
TGTGCCAGCAGTTACTCGGGAGGGGACGGTGGAAACACCATATATTTT
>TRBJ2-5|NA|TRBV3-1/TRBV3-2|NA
CASTQGEPSLRETQYF
TGTGCCAGCACCCAAGGGGAGCCCAGCCTAAGAGAGACCCAGTACTTC
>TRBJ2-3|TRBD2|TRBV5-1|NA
CASSLALAGAADTQYF
TGCGCCAGCAGCTTGGCCCTAGCGGGAGCGGCAGATACGCAGTATTTT
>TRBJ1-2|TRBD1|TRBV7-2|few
CASSLPGQYGYTF
TGTGCCAGCAGCCTTCCGGGACAGTATGGCTACACCTTC
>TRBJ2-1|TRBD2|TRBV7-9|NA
CASSLGLANNEQFF
TGTGCCAGCAGCTTAGGACTAGCGAACAATGAGCAGTTCTTC
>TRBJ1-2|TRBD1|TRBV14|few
CASSYQVGTGARRGYTF
TGTGCCAGCAGCTACCAGGTGGGGACAGGGGCCCGGAGAGGCTACACCTTC
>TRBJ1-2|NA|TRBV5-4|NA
CASSRGGSNYGYTF
TGTGCCAGCAGTCGGGGAGGGTCAAACTATGGCTACACCTTC
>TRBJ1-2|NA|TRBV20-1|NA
CSASSGADYGYTF
TGCAGTGCTAGTTCAGGGGCAGACTATGGCTACACCTTC
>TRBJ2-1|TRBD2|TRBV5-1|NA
CASSLGVAGGGEQFF
TGCGCCAGCAGCTTGGGGGTAGCGGGAGGCGGTGAGCAGTTCTTC
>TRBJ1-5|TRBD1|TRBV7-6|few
CASSPQAGGIVKPQHF
TGTGCCAGCAGCCCCCAGGCAGGGGGTATAGTTAAGCCCCAGCATTTT
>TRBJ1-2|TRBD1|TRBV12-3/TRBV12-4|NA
CASRSRGHGYTF
TGTGCCAGCAGGAGCAGGGGGCATGGCTACACCTTC
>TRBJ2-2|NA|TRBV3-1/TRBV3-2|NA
CASSQGGWTGELFF
TGTGCCAGCAGCCAAGGAGGATGGACCGGGGAGCTGTTTTTT
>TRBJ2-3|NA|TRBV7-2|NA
CASSFSATDTQYF
TGTGCCAGCAGCTTTAGCGCCACAGATACGCAGTATTTT
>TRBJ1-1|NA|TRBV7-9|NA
CASSFDTNTEAFF
TGTGCCAGCAGCTTCGACACGAACACTGAAGCTTTCTTT
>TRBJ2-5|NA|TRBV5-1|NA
CASSPHPGEETQYF
TGCGCCAGCAGCCCTCACCCAGGGGAAGAGACCCAGTACTTC
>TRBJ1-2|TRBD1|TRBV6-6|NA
CASSSYRGNYGYTF
TGTGCCAGCAGTTCCTACAGGGGAAACTATGGCTACACCTTC
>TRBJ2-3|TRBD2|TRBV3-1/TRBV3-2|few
CASSQWLAGSTDTQYF
TGTGCCAGCAGCCAGTGGCTAGCGGGAAGCACAGATACGCAGTATTTT
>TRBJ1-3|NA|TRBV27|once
CASRPIDSSGNTIYF
TGTGCCAGCAGGCCTATTGACAGCTCTGGAAACACCATATATTTT
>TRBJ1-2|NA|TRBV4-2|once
CASSQEGAINYGYTF
TGTGCCAGCAGCCAAGAAGGGGCCATTAACTATGGCTACACCTTC
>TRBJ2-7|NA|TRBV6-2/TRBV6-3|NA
CASSYSSGRDEQYF
TGTGCCAGCAGTTACTCTAGCGGACGCGACGAGCAGTACTTC
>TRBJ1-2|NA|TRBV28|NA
CASSFRETPRGNGYTF
TGTGCCAGCAGTTTTCGGGAGACACCTCGAGGCAATGGCTACACCTTC
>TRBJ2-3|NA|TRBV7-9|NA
CASSSKGGQGLRGGDTQYF
TGTGCCAGCAGCTCGAAGGGTGGGCAGGGGCTACGAGGAGGAGATACGCAGTATTTT
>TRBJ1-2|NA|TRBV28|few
CASSLAQEYYGYTF
TGTGCCAGCAGCTTGGCACAGGAGTACTATGGCTACACCTTC
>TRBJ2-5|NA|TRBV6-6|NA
CASSYQGTQYF
TGTGCCAGCAGTTACCAGGGGACCCAGTACTTC
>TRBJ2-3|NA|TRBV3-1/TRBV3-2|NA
CASSQDTGPQYF
TGTGCCAGCAGCCAAGATACAGGGCCACAGTATTTT
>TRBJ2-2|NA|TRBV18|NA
CASSPRQWEAAGELFF
TGTGCCAGCTCTCCTAGACAGTGGGAAGCCGCCGGGGAGCTGTTTTTT
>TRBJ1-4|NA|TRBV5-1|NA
CASSLSRATNEKLFF
TGCGCCAGCAGCTTGTCTCGTGCAACTAATGAAAAACTGTTTTTT
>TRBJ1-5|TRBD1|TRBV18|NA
CASSPSVGGRGNQPQHF
TGTGCCAGCTCACCATCTGTAGGGGGCCGGGGCAATCAGCCCCAGCATTTT
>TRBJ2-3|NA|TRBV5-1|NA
CASSPNTDTQYF
TGCGCCAGCAGCCCCAACACAGATACGCAGTATTTT
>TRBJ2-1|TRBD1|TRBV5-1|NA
CASSPRQGPSSYNEQFF
TGCGCCAGCAGCCCTAGACAGGGTCCTAGCTCCTACAATGAGCAGTTCTTC
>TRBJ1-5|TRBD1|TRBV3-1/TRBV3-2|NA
CASSQDVTGVGQPQHF
TGTGCCAGCAGCCAAGATGTAACAGGGGTAGGGCAGCCCCAGCATTTT
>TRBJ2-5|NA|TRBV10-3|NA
CAISVGASVVQETQYF
TGTGCCATCAGTGTCGGGGCTAGCGTCGTCCAAGAGACCCAGTACTTC
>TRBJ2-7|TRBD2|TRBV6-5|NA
CASSPREPPGEQYF
TGTGCCAGCAGTCCGCGGGAGCCCCCTGGTGAGCAGTACTTC
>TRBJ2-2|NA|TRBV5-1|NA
CASSLDLGQGELFF
TGCGCCAGCAGCTTGGATCTGGGGCAAGGGGAGCTGTTTTTT
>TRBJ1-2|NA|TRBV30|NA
CAWSGGSYGYTF
TGTGCCTGGAGCGGGGGTAGTTATGGCTACACCTTC
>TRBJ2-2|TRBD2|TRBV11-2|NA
CASTSGAGELFF
TGTGCCAGCACGAGCGGGGCCGGGGAGCTGTTTTTT
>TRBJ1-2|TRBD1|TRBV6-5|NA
CASSSPGTGYGYTF
TGTGCCAGCAGTTCCCCCGGGACAGGCTATGGCTACACCTTC
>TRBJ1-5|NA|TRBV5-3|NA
CARSSNQPQHF
TGTGCCAGAAGCTCGAATCAGCCCCAGCATTTT
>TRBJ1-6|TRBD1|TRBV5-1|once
CASSLAGQGVDNSPLHF
TGCGCCAGCAGCTTGGCCGGCCAGGGGGTTGATAATTCACCCCTCCACTTT
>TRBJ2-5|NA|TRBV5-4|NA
CASSLGGTTQETQYF
TGTGCCAGCAGCTTGGGAGGGACAACCCAAGAGACCCAGTACTTC
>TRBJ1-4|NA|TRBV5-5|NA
CASSPGGGVGEKLFF
TGTGCCAGCAGCCCCGGGGGGGGTGTTGGGGAAAAACTGTTTTTT
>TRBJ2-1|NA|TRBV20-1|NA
CSASRHEQFF
TGCAGTGCCTCGCGGCATGAGCAGTTCTTC
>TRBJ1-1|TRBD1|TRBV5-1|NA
CASSLERQGSTEAFF
TGCGCCAGCAGCTTGGAGCGACAGGGGAGCACTGAAGCTTTCTTT
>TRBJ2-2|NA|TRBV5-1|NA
CASSFAGTGELFF
TGCGCCAGCAGCTTTGCCGGGACCGGGGAGCTGTTTTTT
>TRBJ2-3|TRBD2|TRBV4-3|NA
CASSQELTSGVTDTQYF
TGCGCCAGCAGCCAAGAGTTGACTAGCGGGGTTACAGATACGCAGTATTTT
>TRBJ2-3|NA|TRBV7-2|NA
CASSPGGARDTQYF
TGTGCCAGCAGCCCTGGGGGGGCTCGGGATACGCAGTATTTT
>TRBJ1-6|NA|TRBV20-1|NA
CSASLIDRNNSPLHF
TGCAGTGCTAGTCTTATAGACAGGAATAATTCACCCCTCCACTTT
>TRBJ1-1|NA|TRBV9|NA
CASSANPGDTEAFF
TGTGCCAGCAGCGCTAATCCAGGGGACACTGAAGCTTTCTTT
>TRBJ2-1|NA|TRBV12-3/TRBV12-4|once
CASRLTANNEQFF
TGTGCCAGCAGGTTAACAGCAAACAATGAGCAGTTCTTC